This T cell receptor beta chain was sequenced in a study of T-cell reconstitution after alpha-beta-depleted transplantation in children. Study conclusions and caveats: There were reportedly several hundred expanded graft clones from which alpha-beta T cells came about two months after transplant. A year had passed since transplant, and T-cell counts and diversity by then came mostly from newly produced T cells.

Researchers prepared the TCRbeta library using unique molecular identifiers, the study reports. TCRdb processed the PCR reads anew with MiXCR; each CDR3 protein has one entry. The table lists some 550,000 distinct CDR3 sequences, about 23% of them singletons, with roughly 15% in the top ten. The CDR3 has 16 residues. The junction had 5 bases not matched to a gene; V was cut back by 1 base and J by 3 bases. Germline V gene data show CDR1 as SNHLY and CDR2 as FYNNEI. Comments on this clonotype: What it binds is not known.

This receptor was obtained from a boy younger than two who had a stem cell transplant for acute myeloid leukemia, so the T cells may come from the graft donor. The source material was PBMCs, mostly from graft donor cells, sampled 360 days after TCRalphabeta/CD19-depleted stem cell transplant. This chain connects TRBV2 to TRBJ2-3; TRBD2 aligns across 9 bases. CDR3 bases: TGTGCCAGCAGTGAAGTGCGAGCGGGGGGTACAGATACGCAGTATTTT. This encodes CASSEVRAGGTDTQYF.